This TCR beta chain was profiled in a study of blood T cell repertoires in COVID-19. Assay used: immunoSEQ multiplex PCR; TCRdb lists only in-frame clones, some missing. The sample lists some 170,000 clones, around 80% occurring once. The V gene's germline CDR1 is SGHTA and CDR2 FQGNSA. The CDR3 totals 16 residues. The ends lost 5 bases at V and 0 bases at J; junction bases unmatched: 7. Sequencing input: peripheral blood. The V gene is TRBV7-2, the J gene TRBJ2-3, with TRBD1 matching over 8 bases. The clonotype originates from a woman aged 80 or over with acute or convalescent COVID-19. CDR3 sequence (DNA): TGTGCCAGCAGCCTAAGGACAGGGCCTAGCACAGATACGCAGTATTTT. It codes for CASSLRTGPSTDTQYF.